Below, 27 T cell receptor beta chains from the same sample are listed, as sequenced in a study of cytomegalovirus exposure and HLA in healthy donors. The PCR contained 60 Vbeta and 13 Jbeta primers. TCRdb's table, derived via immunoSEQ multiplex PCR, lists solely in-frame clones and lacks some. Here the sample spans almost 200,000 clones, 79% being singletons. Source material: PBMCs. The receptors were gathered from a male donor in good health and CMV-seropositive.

In DNA, the CDR3 is TGTGCCAGCAGCGTAACAGGGTATCAGCCCCAGCATTTT. Its protein is CASSVTGYQPQHF. The V gene is TRBV9, the J gene TRBJ1-5, with a possible D match to TRBD1 (6 bases). CDR1 and CDR2 from the germline V gene are SGDLS and YYNGEE. The length of the CDR3 is 13 residues. V was pared by 1 base and J by 5 bases, with 7 bases between.

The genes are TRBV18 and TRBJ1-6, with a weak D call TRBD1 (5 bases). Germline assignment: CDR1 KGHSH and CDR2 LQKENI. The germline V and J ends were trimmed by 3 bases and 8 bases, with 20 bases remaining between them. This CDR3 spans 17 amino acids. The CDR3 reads CASSPLLGQGTDSPLHF. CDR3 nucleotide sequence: TGTGCCAGCTCACCCCTTCTGGGCCAGGGAACGGATTCACCCCTCCACTTT. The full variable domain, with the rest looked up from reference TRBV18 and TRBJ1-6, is NAGVMQNPRHLVRRRGQEARLRCSPMKGHSHVYWYRQLPEEGLKFMVYLQKENIIDESGMPKERFSAEFPKEGPSILRIQQVVRGDSAAYFCASSPLLGQGTDSPLHFGNGTRLTVT.

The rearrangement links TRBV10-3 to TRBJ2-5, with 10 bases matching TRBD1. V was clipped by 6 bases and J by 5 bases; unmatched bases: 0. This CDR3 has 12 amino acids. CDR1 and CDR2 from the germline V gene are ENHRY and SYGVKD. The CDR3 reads CAIRDRGETQYF. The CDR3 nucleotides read TGTGCCATCAGGGACAGGGGGGAGACCCAGTACTTC.

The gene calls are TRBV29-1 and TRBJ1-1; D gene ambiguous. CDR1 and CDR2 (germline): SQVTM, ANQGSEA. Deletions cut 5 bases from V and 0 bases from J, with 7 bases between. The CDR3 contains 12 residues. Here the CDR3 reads CSVSRLNTEAFF. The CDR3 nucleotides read TGCAGCGTTTCTCGTCTGAACACTGAAGCTTTCTTT.

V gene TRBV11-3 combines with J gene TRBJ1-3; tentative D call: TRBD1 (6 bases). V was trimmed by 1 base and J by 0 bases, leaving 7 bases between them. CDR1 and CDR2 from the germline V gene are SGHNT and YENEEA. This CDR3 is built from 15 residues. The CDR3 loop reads CASSLGTASGNTIYF. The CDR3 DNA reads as TGTGCCAGCAGCTTAGGGACAGCCTCTGGAAACACCATATATTTT.

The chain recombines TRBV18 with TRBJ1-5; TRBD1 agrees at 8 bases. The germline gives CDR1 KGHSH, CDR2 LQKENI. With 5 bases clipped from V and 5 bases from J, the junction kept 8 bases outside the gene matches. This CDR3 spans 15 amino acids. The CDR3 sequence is CASSSGAGGYQPQHF. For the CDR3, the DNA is TGTGCCAGCTCATCTGGCGCAGGGGGCTATCAGCCCCAGCATTTT.

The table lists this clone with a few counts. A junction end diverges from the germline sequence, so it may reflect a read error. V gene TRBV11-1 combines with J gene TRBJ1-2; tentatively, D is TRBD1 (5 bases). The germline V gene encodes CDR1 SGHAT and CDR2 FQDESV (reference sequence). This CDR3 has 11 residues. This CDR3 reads CASSLGQLYSF. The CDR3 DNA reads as TGTGCCAGCAGCTTAGGACAGCTTTATTCCTTC.

The CDR3 bases are TGCGCCAGCAGGCGAGGGGGCACTACTACTGACAATGAGCAGTTCTTC. Translated, it gives CASRRGGTTTDNEQFF. The chain recombines TRBV5-1 with TRBJ2-1; 7 positions match TRBD1. The junction had 13 bases not matched to a gene; V was cut back by 5 bases and J by 5 bases. Germline CDR1 SGHRS, CDR2 YFSETQ. This CDR3 comprises 16 residues.

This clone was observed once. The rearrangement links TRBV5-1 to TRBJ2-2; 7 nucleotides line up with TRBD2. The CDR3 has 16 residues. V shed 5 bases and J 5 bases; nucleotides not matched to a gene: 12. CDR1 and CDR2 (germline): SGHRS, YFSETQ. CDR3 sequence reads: CASSLTLAEQTGELFF. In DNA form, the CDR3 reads TGCGCCAGCAGTTTGACGCTAGCGGAACAGACCGGGGAGCTGTTTTTT.

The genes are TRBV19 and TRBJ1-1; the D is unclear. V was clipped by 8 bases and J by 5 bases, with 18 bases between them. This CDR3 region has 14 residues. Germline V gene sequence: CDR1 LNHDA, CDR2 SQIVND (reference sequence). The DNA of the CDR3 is TGTGCCAGTGGACCCGGGAGTGCTTGGACTGAAGCTTTCTTT. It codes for CASGPGSAWTEAFF.

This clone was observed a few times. The CDR3 nucleotides read TGTGCCAGCCGAGTGGTTCTCTCTGGAAACACCATATATTTT. Amino acid sequence: CASRVVLSGNTIYF. This chain joins TRBV2 and TRBJ1-3; D gene uncertain. Germline CDR1 and CDR2: SNHLY and FYNNEI. The V end was cut by 8 bases, the J end by 0 bases, with 11 bases between. The CDR3 totals 14 residues.

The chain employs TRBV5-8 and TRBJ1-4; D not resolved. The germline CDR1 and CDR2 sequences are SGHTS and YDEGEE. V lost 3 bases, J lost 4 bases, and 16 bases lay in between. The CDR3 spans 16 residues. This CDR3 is CASSSLPGMFNEKLFF. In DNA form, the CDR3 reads TGTGCCAGCAGCTCCCTGCCCGGGATGTTTAATGAAAAACTGTTTTTT. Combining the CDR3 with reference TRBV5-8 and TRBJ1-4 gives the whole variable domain EAGVTQSPTHLIKTRGQQATLRCSPISGHTSVYWYQQALGLGLQFLLWYDEGEERNRGNFPPRFSGRQFPNYSSELNVNALELEDSALYLCASSSLPGMFNEKLFFGSGTQLSVL.

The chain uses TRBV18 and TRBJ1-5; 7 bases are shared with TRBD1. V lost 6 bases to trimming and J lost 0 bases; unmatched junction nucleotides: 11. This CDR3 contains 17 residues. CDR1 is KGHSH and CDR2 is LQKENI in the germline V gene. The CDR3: CASSLSTQGVSNQPQHF. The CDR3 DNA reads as TGTGCCAGCTCTCTCTCAACTCAGGGGGTTAGCAATCAGCCCCAGCATTTT.

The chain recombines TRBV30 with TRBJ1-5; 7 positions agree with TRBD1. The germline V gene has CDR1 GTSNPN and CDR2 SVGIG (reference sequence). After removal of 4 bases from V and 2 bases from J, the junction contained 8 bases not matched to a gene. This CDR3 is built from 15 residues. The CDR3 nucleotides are TGTGCCTGGAAACTTACAGGGGTCGGCAATCAGCCCCAGCATTTT. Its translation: CAWKLTGVGNQPQHF.

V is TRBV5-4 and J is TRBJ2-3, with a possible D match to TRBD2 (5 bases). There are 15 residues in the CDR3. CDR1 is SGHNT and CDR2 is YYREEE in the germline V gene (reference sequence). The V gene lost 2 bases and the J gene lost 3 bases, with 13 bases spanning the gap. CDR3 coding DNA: TGTGCCAGCAGCTTTACGGCTAGCTTAACAGATACGCAGTATTTT. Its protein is CASSFTASLTDTQYF.

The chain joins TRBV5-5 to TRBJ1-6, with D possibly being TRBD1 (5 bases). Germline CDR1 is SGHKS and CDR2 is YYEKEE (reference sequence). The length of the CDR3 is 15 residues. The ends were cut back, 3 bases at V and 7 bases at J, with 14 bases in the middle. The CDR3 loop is CASSSQWGENSPLHF. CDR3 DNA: TGTGCCAGCAGCTCCCAATGGGGCGAAAATTCACCCCTCCACTTT.

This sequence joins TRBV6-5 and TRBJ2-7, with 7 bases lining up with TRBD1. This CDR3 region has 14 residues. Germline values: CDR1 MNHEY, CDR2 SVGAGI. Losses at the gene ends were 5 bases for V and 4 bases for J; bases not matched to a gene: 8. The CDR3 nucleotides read TGTGCCAGCAGTAAAACAGGGGAGATATACGAGCAGTACTTC. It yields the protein CASSKTGEIYEQYF.

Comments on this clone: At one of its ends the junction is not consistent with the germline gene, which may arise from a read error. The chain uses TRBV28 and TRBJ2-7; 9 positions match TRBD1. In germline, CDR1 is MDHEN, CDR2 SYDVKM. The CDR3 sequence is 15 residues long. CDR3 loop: CASKSAGTGIHEQYF. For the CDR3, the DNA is TGTGCCAGCAAATCGGCCGGGACAGGGATCCACGAGCAGTACTTT.

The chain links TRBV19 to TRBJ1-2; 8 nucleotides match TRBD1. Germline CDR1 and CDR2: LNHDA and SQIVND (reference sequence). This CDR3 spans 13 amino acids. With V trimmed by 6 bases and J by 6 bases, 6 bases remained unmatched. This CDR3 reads CASSRTGRDGYTF. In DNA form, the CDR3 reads TGTGCCAGTAGCAGGACAGGGAGGGATGGCTACACCTTC.

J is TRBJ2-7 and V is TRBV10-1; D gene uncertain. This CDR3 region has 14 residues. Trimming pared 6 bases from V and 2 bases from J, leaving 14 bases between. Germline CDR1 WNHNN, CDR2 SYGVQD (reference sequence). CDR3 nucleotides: TGCGCCAGCAGGCAGTTACCGTGCCCCTACGAGCAGTACTTC. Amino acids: CASRQLPCPYEQYF.

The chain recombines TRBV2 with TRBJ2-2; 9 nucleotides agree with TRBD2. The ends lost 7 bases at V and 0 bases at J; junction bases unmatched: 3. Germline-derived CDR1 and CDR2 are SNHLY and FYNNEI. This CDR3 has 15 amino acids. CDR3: CASKLAGANTGELFF. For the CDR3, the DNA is TGTGCCAGCAAACTAGCGGGCGCGAACACCGGGGAGCTGTTTTTT. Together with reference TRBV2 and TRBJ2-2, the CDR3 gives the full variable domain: EPEVTQTPSHQVTQMGQEVILRCVPISNHLYFYWYRQILGQKVEFLVSFYNNEISEKSEIFDDQFSVERPDGSNFTLKIRSTKLEDSAMYFCASKLAGANTGELFFGEGSRLTVL.

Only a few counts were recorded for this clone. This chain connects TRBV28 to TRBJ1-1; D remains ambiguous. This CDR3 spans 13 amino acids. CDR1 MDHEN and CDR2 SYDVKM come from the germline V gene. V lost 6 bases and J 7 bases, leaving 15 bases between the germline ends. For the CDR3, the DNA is TGTGCCAGCAGCCCTATGCGTCGAGGTGAAGCTTTCTTT. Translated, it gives CASSPMRRGEAFF.

The CDR3: CASSIRENTEAFF. DNA for the CDR3: TGTGCCAGCAGTATACGGGAAAACACTGAAGCTTTCTTT. The V gene is TRBV7-3, the J gene TRBJ1-1; D is unresolved. The CDR3 has 13 amino acids. The V and J ends lost 6 bases and 2 bases respectively, with 10 bases between them. The germline V gene encodes CDR1 SGHTA and CDR2 FQGTGA.

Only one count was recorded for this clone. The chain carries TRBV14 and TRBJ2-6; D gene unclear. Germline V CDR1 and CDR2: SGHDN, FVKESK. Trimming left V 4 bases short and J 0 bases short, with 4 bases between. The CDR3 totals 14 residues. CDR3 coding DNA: TGTGCCAGCAGCCCCCACTCTGGGGCCAACGTCCTGACTTTC. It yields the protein CASSPHSGANVLTF.

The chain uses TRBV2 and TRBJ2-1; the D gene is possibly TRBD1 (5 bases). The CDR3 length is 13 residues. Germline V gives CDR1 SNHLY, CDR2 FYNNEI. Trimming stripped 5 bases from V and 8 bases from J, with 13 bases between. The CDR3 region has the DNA TGTGCCAGCAGTATTCAGGGCCTCGATGAGCAGTTCTTC. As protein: CASSIQGLDEQFF.

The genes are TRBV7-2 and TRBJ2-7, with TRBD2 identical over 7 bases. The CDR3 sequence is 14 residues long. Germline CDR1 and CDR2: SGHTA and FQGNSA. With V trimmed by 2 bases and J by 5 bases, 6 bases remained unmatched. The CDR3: CASSLYVGRDEQYF. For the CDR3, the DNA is TGTGCCAGCAGCTTATATGTGGGGAGGGACGAGCAGTACTTC.

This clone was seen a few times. CDR3 region: CASSESRSRYF. In DNA, the CDR3 is TGTGCCAGCAGTGAGTCACGGAGCAGGTACTTC. The chain has TRBV25-1 and TRBJ2-7; no definite D call. This CDR3 contains 11 residues. Trimming took 3 bases from V and 12 from J, leaving 12 bases between them. The V gene's germline CDR1 is MGHDK and CDR2 SYGVNS.